This TCR beta chain was retrieved from a study of radiotherapy plus CTLA-4 blockade in lung cancer. In germline, CDR1 is DFQATT, CDR2 SNEGSKA (reference sequence). V lost 6 bases to trimming and J lost 11 bases, with 16 bases between them. CDR3 length: 11 amino acids. Data came from immunoSEQ multiplex PCR; TCRdb stores just in-frame clones and leaves some out. The sample holds roughly 57,000 clones, 70% to 85% seen once. The sequencing used peripheral blood, collected from a patient treated with radiotherapy plus ipilimumab. The J gene is TRBJ1-1, the V gene TRBV20-1; D may be TRBD1 (5 bases). The sequence came from a human donor with non-small cell lung cancer whose response to radiotherapy plus ipilimumab could not be evaluated. DNA of the CDR3: TGCAGTGCAGGGGAGGCAGAGTATGCTTTCTTT. Residues: CSAGEAEYAFF.